This T cell receptor (beta chain) comes out of a study of identical twins. TCRdb passed the 5' RACE reads through MiXCR, listing each CDR3 protein once. Of hundreds of thousands of distinct CDR3 sequences in the sample, around 8.1% are singletons; the top ten hold approximately 2%. Trimming left V 0 bases short and J 6 bases short, with 5 bases between. CDR1 is DFQATT and CDR2 is SNEGSKA in the germline V gene (reference sequence). This CDR3 comprises 12 residues. Another study also made use of these data, one on yellow fever vaccine responses in identical twins.

J is TRBJ2-2 and V is TRBV20-1; D gene ambiguous. This clonotype originated in a woman aged 18-29 years in good health. The sample taken for sequencing was memory (CD45RO+) T cells sorted from blood. The CDR3 protein is CSARDFPGELFF. The CDR3 nucleotides are TGCAGTGCTAGAGATTTTCCCGGGGAGCTGTTTTTT.